This T cell receptor beta chain was captured in a study of regulatory T cells in long-lasting Graves disease. The TCR beta library used iRepertoire HTBI primers with Arm-PCR amplification of CDR3. TCRdb reanalysed the multiplex PCR reads using MiXCR and keeps one entry per CDR3 protein. The sample shows approximately 440,000 distinct CDR3 sequences, under 20% of them seen only once. From germline, CDR1 is SGHVS and CDR2 FQNEAQ. The CDR3 covers 13 residues. V was clipped by 5 bases and J by 3 bases, with 11 bases between them. Time point defined: newly diagnosed GD, antithyroid drugs for less than 3 months. After RNA was extracted from PBMCs, the TCR library was made from it. These data are also associated with another study on T cells in Graves' hyperthyroidism and ophthalmopathy.

This TCR was sampled from a man between 40 and 49 years old with Graves disease. The sequenced sample was peripheral blood mononuclear cells (PBMCs), obtained at new diagnosis, from a patient treated with antithyroid drugs. The V gene is TRBV7-8, the J gene TRBJ2-7; a weak D match, TRBD1 (5 bases). The CDR3, as DNA: TGTGCCAGCAGCGTGAAGGGGAACTACGAGCAGTACTTC. It specifies CASSVKGNYEQYF.